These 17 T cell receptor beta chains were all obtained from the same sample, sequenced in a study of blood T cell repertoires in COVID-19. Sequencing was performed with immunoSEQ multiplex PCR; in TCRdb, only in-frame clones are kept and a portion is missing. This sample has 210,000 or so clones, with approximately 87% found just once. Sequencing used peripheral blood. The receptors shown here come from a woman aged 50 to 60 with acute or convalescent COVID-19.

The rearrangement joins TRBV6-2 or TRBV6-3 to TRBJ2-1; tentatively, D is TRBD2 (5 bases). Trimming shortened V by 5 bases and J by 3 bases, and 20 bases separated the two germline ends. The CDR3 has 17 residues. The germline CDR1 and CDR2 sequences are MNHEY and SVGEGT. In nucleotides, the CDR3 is TGTGCCAGCAGTACGACGAGGGCCGTGAGATACTACAATGAGCAGTTCTTC. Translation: CASSTTRAVRYYNEQFF.

The DNA of the CDR3 is TGTGCCAGTAGGGGACAGGGGGACCCCACAGATACGCAGTATTTT. Translating it yields CASRGQGDPTDTQYF. The chain joins TRBV19 to TRBJ2-3; 11 positions agree with TRBD1. The CDR3 length is 15 residues. V dropped 6 bases and J dropped 2; count of bases not matched to a gene: 4. Per the germline V gene, CDR1 is LNHDA and CDR2 is SQIVND (reference sequence).

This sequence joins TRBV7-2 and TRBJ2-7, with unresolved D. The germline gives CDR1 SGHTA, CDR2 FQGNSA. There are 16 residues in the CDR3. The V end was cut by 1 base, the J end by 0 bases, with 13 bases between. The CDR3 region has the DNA TGTGCCAGCAGCTTAGATGGCCCCTGGGCCTCCTACGAGCAGTACTTC. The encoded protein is CASSLDGPWASYEQYF.

The CDR3 region is CASSVQEAYGYTF. CDR3 nucleotide sequence: TGTGCCAGCAGCGTACAGGAGGCCTATGGCTACACCTTC. The V call is TRBV9, the J call TRBJ1-2, with unresolved D. This CDR3 is 13 amino acids long. Germline loops: CDR1 SGDLS, CDR2 YYNGEE. Trimming took off 1 base at V and 4 bases at J, with 8 bases between the two ends.

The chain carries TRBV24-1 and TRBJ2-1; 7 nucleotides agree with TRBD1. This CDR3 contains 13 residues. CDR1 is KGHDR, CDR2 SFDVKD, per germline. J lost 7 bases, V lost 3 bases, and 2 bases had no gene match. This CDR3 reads CATSDEDRNEQFF. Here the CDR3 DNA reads TGTGCCACCAGTGATGAGGACAGGAATGAGCAGTTCTTC.

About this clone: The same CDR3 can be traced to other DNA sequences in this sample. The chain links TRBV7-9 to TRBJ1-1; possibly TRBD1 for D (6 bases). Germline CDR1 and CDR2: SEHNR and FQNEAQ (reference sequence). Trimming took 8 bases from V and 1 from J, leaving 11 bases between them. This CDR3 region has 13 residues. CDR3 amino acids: CASSLQGNTEAFF. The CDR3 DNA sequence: TGTGCCAGCTCCTTACAGGGGAACACTGAAGCTTTCTTT.

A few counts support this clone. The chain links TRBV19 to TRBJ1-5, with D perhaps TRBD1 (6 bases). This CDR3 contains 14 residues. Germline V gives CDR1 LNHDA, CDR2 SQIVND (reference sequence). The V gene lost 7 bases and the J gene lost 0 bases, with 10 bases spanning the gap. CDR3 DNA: TGTGCCAGTACAGGACAGTATAGCAATCAGCCCCAGCATTTT. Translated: CASTGQYSNQPQHF.

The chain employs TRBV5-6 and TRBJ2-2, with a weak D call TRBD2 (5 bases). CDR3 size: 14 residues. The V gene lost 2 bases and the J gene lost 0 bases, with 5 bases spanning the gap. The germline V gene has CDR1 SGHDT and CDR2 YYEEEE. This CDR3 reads CASSFGANTGELFF. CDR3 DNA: TGTGCCAGCAGCTTCGGGGCGAACACCGGGGAGCTGTTTTTT.

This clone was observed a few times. The CDR3 here is CASSSAGTGLTEAFF. For the CDR3, the DNA is TGTGCCAGCAGCTCCGCCGGGACAGGGTTGACTGAAGCTTTCTTT. This chain uses TRBV7-2 with TRBJ1-1; 9 nucleotides agree with TRBD1. With 4 bases clipped from V and 5 bases from J, the junction kept 8 bases outside the gene matches. The CDR3 loop spans 15 amino acids. Germline V CDR1 and CDR2: SGHTA, FQGNSA.

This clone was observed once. The CDR3 protein is CASSLAYTGELFF. DNA for the CDR3: TGTGCCAGCAGTCTGGCTTACACCGGGGAGCTGTTTTTT. This chain uses TRBV12-3 or TRBV12-4 with TRBJ2-2; D unclear. The CDR3 length is 13 residues. Trimming left V 5 bases short and J 3 bases short, with 7 bases between.

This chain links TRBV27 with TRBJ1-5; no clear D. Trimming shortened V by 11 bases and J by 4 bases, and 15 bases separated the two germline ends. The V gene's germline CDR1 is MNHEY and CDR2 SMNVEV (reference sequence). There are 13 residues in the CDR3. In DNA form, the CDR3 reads TGTGCCGGGTCCTGGAGAGGAAATCAGCCCCAGCATTTT. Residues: CAGSWRGNQPQHF.

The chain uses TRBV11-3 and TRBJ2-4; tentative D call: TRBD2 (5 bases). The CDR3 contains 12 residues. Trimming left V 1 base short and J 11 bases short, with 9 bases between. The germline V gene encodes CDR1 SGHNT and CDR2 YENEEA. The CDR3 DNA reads TGTGCCAGCAGCTTAGGCCGGGGTGTTCAGTACTTC. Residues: CASSLGRGVQYF.

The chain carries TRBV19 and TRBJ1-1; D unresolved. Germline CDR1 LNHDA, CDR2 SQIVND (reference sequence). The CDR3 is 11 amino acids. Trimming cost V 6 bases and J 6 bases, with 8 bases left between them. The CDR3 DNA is TGTGCCAGTAGGCTAGAGGCTGAAGCTTTCTTT. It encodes CASRLEAEAFF.

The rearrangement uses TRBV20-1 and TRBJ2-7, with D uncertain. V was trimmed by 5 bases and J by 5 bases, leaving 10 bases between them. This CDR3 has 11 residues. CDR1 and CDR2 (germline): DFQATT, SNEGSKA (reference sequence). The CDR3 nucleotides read TGCAGTGCTGCCGAAACAAACGAGCAGTACTTC. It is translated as CSAAETNEQYF.

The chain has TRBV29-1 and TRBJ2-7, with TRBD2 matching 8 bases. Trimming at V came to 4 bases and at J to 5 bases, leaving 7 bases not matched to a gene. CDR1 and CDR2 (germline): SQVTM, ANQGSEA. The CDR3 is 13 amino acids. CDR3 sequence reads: CSVAGLAIDEQYF. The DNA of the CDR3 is TGCAGCGTTGCAGGACTAGCTATCGACGAGCAGTACTTC.

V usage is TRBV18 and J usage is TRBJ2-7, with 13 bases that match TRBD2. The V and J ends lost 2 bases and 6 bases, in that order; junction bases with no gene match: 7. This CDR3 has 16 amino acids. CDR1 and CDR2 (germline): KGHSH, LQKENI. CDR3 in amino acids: CASSPGLAGAGFEQYF. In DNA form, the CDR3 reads TGTGCCAGCTCACCAGGACTAGCGGGAGCCGGTTTCGAGCAGTACTTC.

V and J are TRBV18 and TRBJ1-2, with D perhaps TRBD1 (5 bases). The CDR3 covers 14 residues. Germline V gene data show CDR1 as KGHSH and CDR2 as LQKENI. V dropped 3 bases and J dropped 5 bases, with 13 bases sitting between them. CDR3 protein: CASSPSDNPYGYTF. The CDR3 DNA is TGTGCCAGCTCACCTTCGGACAACCCGTATGGCTACACCTTC.